The clone carrying this T cell receptor beta chain appeared once. Its antigen remains unknown. This sample was included in a study of radiotherapy plus CTLA-4 blockade in lung cancer. Study details: Disease control was achieved by about 34% of patients, and objective responses by over 15%. Broader study findings: The study found tumor-derived TCR clones expanded in blood after radiotherapy plus ipilimumab. Interferon-beta and early blood T cell clone dynamics reportedly predicted response best.

It was focal radiation plus CTLA-4 blockade with ipilimumab that patients with chemo-refractory metastatic non-small-cell lung cancer received. Looked up from germline, CDR1 is MNHNS and CDR2 is SASEGT. Trimming at V came to 5 bases and at J to 0 bases, leaving 4 bases not matched to a gene. The CDR3 runs 15 residues. Some clones are missing from TCRdb's copy, which holds only in-frame ones; the method was immunoSEQ multiplex PCR. Among 65,000 to 85,000 clones listed, roughly three quarters were seen once. The chain links TRBV6-1 to TRBJ1-5; 7 bases line up with TRBD1. The material was peripheral blood, obtained from a patient treated with radiotherapy plus ipilimumab. This receptor was taken from a human donor with non-small cell lung cancer whose response to radiotherapy plus ipilimumab could not be evaluated. Some clones in this sample may be carry-over from other donors' samples. CDR3 sequence: CASSSGGVSNQPQHF. In DNA form, the CDR3 reads TGTGCCAGCAGTTCAGGGGGAGTTAGCAATCAGCCCCAGCATTTT.